This T cell receptor (beta chain) was identified in a study of T cells in Graves' hyperthyroidism and ophthalmopathy. Looking at the study overall: Blood was drawn when the patient was first diagnosed and still untreated. Study outcomes and limitations: A model built on 13 V-J features separated ophthalmopathy from stable hyperthyroidism.

This CDR3 is built from 14 residues. CDR1 is SGDLS, CDR2 YYNGEE, per germline. The V gene lost 2 bases and the J gene lost 2 bases, with 10 bases spanning the gap. This clonotype has a count of ten or more. The antigen is unknown. It was RNA transcripts that yielded the amplified TCR beta CDR3 regions. TCR CDR3 regions were first amplified by RT-PCR with HTBI primers. Each CDR3 protein gets one entry after TCRdb re-called the multiplex PCR reads with MiXCR. The sample carries 530,000 or so distinct CDR3 sequences, approximately 24% recorded once. Diagnosis relied on clinical symptoms, serum thyroxine and TRAb, thyroid ultrasound and orbital computed tomography.

Input material: blood. This chain links TRBV9 with TRBJ2-5; TRBD1 might be the D (6 bases). This sequence was found in a woman aged 25-40 years with Graves' ophthalmopathy. The CDR3 bases are TGTGCCAGCAGCGTGACAGGTCTACAAGAGACCCAGTACTTC. This translates into CASSVTGLQETQYF.